A few counts support the clone carrying this TCR beta chain. The V end lost 6 bases, the J end lost 0 bases, and 11 bases lay between the germline ends. CDR1 and CDR2 from the germline V gene are MDHEN and SYDVKM. This CDR3 is 14 amino acids long. As their treatment, donors received nivolumab, ipilimumab, aspirin, low-dose cyclophosphamide and low-dose radiotherapy. The entry originates in a study of low-dose radiotherapy and immunotherapy resistance in tumors. Whole-study context: The study administered intravenous cyclophosphamide at 200 mg/m2 every two weeks, one day ahead of radiation and immunotherapy.

Priming of first-strand cDNA relied on TRAV- and TRBV-specific primers (covering alpha and beta chains). For amplifying TCRs, the PCR ran for around 20 cycles with Phusion, which was used together with a constant-region primer and the adapter on the V primers. TCRdb analysed the reads with MiXCR anew, one entry per CDR3 protein. Here the sample spans approximately 11,000 distinct CDR3 sequences, about half being singletons. The chain couples TRBV28 to TRBJ1-2, with D perhaps matching TRBD1 (6 bases). The receptor's source is a human donor with advanced metastatic prostate, ovarian, gallbladder or colorectal cancer (not recorded which). This table probably holds off-target reads from a library built for another chain. The CDR3 DNA reads TGTGCCAGCAGGCCACAGGGTACTAACTATGGCTACACCTTC. Translated, it gives CASRPQGTNYGYTF.